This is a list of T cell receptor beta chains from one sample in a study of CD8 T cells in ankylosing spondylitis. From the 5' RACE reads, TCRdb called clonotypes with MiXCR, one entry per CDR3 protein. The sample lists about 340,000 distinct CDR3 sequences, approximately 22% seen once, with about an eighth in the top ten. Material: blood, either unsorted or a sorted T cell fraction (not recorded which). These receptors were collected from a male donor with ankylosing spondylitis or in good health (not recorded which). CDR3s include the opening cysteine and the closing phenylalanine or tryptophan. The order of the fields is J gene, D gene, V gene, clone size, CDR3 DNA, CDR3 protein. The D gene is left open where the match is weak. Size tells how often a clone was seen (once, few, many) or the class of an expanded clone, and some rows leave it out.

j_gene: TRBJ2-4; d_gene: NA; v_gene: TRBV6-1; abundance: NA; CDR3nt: TGTGCCAGCAGTGAGAGGGTCGGGGCGGGGCCCAAAAACATTCAGTACTTC; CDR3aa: CASSERVGAGPKNIQYF
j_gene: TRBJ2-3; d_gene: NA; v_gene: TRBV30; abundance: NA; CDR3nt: TGTGCCTGGGAACAGGGTCCTAGCACAGATACGCAGTATTTT; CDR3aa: CAWEQGPSTDTQYF
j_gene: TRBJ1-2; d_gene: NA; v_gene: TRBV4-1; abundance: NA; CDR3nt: TGCGCCAGCAGCCAAGATCCGGGGACAACCTATGGCTACACCTTC; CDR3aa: CASSQDPGTTYGYTF
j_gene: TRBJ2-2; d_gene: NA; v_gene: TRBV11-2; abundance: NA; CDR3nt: TGTGCCAGCAGCTTATCTGGACTCGTGGGCACCGGGGAGCTGTTTTTT; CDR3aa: CASSLSGLVGTGELFF
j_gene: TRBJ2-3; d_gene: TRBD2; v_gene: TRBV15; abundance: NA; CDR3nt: TGTGCCACCAGCAGAGATCTAGCGGGGACGCAGTATTTT; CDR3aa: CATSRDLAGTQYF
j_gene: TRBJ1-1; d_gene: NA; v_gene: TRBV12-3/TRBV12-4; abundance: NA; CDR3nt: TGTGCCAGCAGTTCGACAGCCATGAACACTGAAGCTTTCTTT; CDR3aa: CASSSTAMNTEAFF
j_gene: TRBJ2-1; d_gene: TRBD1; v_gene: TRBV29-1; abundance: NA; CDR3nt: TGCAGCGTCTGGCGACAGGGAACCTACAATGAGCAGTTCTTC; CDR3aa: CSVWRQGTYNEQFF
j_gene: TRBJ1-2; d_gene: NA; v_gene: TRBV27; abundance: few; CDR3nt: TGTGCCAGCAGTCCGGGACTCCCAGGATATGGCTACACCTTC; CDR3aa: CASSPGLPGYGYTF
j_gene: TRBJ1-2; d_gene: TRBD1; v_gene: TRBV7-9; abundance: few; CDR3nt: TGTGCCAGCAGCGTGCCGGGACAGCAATATGGCTACACCTTC; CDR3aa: CASSVPGQQYGYTF
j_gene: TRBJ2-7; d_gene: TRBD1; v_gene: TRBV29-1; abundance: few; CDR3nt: TGCAGCATCGAGGGACAGGGGCCCGAGCAGTACTTC; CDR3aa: CSIEGQGPEQYF
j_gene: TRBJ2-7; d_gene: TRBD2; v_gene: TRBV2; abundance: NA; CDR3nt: TGTGCCAGCAGCGGCGGCCTAGCGGCAGGTGGTGAGCAGTACTTC; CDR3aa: CASSGGLAAGGEQYF
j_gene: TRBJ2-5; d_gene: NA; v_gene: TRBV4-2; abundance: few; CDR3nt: TGTGCCAGCAGCCAAGTTGGCGGGGAGACCCAGTACTTC; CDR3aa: CASSQVGGETQYF
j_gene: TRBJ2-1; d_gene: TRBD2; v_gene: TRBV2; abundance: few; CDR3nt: TGTGCCAGCAGCACCGGGACTAGCGGCAGTTCCTACAATGAGCAGTTCTTC; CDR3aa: CASSTGTSGSSYNEQFF
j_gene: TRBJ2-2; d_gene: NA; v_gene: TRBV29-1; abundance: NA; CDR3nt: TGCAGCGTTGTAGGAGGGGGGAGTACGGCCGGGGAGCTGTTTTTT; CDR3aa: CSVVGGGSTAGELFF
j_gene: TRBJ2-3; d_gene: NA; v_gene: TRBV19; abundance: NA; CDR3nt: TGTGCCAGTAGTGCGCAGATCACAGATACGCAGTATTTT; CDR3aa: CASSAQITDTQYF
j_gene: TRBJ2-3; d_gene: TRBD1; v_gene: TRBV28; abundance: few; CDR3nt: TGTGCCAGCAAGATCGGACAGGGAGCAGATACGCAGTATTTT; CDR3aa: CASKIGQGADTQYF
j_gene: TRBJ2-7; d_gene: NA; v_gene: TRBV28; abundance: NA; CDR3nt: TGTGCCAGCAGTGCCGCGGGGATGGAGGGCTACGAGCAGTACTTC; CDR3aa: CASSAAGMEGYEQYF
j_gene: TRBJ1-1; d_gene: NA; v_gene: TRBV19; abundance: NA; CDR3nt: TGTGCCAGTACGGACAGACTGGCTTCCACTGAAGCTTTCTTT; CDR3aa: CASTDRLASTEAFF
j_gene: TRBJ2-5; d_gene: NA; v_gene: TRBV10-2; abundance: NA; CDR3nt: TGCGCCAGCAATGTGGGAGAGCAAGAGACCCAGTACTTC; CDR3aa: CASNVGEQETQYF
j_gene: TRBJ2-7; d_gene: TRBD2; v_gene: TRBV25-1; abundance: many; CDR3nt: TGTGCCAGCAGTGAGCTAGCGGGGGGCCCCTACGAGCAGTACTTC; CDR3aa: CASSELAGGPYEQYF
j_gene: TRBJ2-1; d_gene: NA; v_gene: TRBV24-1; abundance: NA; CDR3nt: TGTGCCACCAGTGACCCCGACAGCAATGAGCAGTTCTTC; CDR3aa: CATSDPDSNEQFF
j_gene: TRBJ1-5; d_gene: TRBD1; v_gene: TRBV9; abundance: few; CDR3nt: TGTGCCAGCGGCTCGACAGGGAATAGCAATCAGCCCCAGCATTTT; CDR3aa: CASGSTGNSNQPQHF
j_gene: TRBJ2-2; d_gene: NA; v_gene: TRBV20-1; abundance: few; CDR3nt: TGCAGTGTGGGGGCAGCCGGGGAGCTGTTTTTT; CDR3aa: CSVGAAGELFF
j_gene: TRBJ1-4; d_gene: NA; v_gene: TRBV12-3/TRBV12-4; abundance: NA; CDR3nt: TGTGCCAGCAGTAGGGGCGCAAGTAAGGAAAAACTGTTTTTT; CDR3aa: CASSRGASKEKLFF
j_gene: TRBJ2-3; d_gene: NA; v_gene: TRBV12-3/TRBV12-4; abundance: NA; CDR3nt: TGTGCCAGCAGTTATTGGTCGGGGGATACGCAGTATTTT; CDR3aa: CASSYWSGDTQYF
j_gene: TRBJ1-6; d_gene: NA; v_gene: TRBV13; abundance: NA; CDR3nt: TGTGCCAGCAGCCCGTCGGCAGCTAATAATTCACCCCTCCACTTT; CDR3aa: CASSPSAANNSPLHF
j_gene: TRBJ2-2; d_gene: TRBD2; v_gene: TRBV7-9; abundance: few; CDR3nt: TGTGCCAGCAGCTTGTCAAGCGGGGGGGCCCCCGGGGAGCTGTTTTTT; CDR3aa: CASSLSSGGAPGELFF
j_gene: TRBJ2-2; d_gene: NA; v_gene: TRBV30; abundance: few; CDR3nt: TGTGCCTGGGAGGAGGGGTACAACACCGGGGAGCTGTTTTTT; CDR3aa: CAWEEGYNTGELFF
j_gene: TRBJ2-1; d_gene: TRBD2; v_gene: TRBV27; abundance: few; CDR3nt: TGTGCCAGCAGTTTAAAGGCGGGGGGGAACAATGAGCAGTTCTTC; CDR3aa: CASSLKAGGNNEQFF
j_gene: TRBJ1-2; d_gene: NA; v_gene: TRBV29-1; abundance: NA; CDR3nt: TGCAGCGTTGAAATGGGGTACTATGGCTACACCTTC; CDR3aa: CSVEMGYYGYTF
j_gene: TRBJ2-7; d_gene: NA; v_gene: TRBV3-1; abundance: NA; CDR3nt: TGTGCCAGCAGCCAGGGGTCGTTTTTGGACGAGCAGTACTTC; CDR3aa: CASSQGSFLDEQYF
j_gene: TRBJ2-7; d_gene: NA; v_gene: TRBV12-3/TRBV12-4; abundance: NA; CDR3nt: TGTGCCAGCAGCGACACAGGGTACGAGCAGTACTTC; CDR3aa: CASSDTGYEQYF
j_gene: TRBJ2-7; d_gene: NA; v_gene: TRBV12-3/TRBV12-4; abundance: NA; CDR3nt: TGTGCCAGCAGCGTCGCAGGTCCCCTTTCCTACGAGCAGTACTTC; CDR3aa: CASSVAGPLSYEQYF
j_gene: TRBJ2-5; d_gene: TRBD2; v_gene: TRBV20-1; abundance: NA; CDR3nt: TGCAGTGCTAGAGACCGACTAGCGGGGGATTTGGAAGAGACCCAGTACTTC; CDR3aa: CSARDRLAGDLEETQYF
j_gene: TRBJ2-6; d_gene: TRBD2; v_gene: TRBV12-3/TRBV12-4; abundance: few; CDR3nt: TGTGCCAGCAGCGGGGGGGTTAGTGGGGCCAACGTCCTGACTTTC; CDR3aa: CASSGGVSGANVLTF
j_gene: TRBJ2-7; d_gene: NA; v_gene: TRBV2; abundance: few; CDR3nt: TGTGCCAGCAGACCTACAGGGACGGAGCAGTACTTC; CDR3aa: CASRPTGTEQYF
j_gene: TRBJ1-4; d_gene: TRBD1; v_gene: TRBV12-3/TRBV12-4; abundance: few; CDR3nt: TGTGCCAGCAGTTTACCAGGGGGCGGAAGGGAAAAACTGTTTTTT; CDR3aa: CASSLPGGGREKLFF
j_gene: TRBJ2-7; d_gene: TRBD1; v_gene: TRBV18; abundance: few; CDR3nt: TGTGCCAGCTCACCACCAGACAGGGTCAGCTCCTACGAGCAGTACTTC; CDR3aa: CASSPPDRVSSYEQYF
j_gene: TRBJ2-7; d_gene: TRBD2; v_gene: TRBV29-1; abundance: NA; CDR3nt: TGCAGCGTTGCCGGGGGGACCTCCTACGAGCAGTACTTC; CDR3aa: CSVAGGTSYEQYF
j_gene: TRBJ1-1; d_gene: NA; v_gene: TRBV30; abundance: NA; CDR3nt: TGTGCCTGGAGTGTACAAACGAACACTGAAGCTTTCTTT; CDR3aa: CAWSVQTNTEAFF
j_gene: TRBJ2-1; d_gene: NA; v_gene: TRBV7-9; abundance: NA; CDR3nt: TGTGCCAGCAGCTTTTACTCCTACAATGAGCAGTTCTTC; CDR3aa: CASSFYSYNEQFF
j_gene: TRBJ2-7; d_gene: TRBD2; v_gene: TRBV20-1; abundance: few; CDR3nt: TGCAGTGCTAGTCGGGCTAGCGGGTTTGGAGAGCAGTACTTC; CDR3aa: CSASRASGFGEQYF
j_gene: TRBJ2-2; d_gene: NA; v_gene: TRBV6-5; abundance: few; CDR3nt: TGTGCCAGCGTTAAGGCCGGGGAGCTGTTTTTT; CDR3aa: CASVKAGELFF